The rows below give T cell receptor beta chains drawn from one sample of a study of T cell changes during pregnancy in multiple sclerosis. The repertoire was sequenced with immunoSEQ multiplex PCR; TCRdb's copy has only in-frame clones and lacks some. The sample has over 30,000 clones; 92% are singletons. The specimen comprised CD4+ T cells from peripheral blood mononuclear cells, sampled in the third trimester of pregnancy. These receptors all come from a female donor with multiple sclerosis, enrolled in a pregnancy study. CDR3s include the opening cysteine and the closing phenylalanine or tryptophan. The D gene is left open where the match is weak. Size tells how often a clone was seen (once, few, many) or the class of an expanded clone, and some rows leave it out.

j_call,v_call,d_call,clone_size,cdr3_nt,cdr3_aa
TRBJ2-3,TRBV7-9,TRBD2,NA,TGTGCCAGCAGCTCCCGAATTTATAGCGGGGGCACAGATACGCAGTATTTT,CASSSRIYSGGTDTQYF
TRBJ1-1,TRBV2,TRBD1,few,TGTGCCAGCAGTGTGACAGGGAAAGACACTGAAGCTTTCTTT,CASSVTGKDTEAFF
TRBJ2-7,TRBV18,NA,NA,TGTGCCAGCTCACCCCAACCAGGCTCCTACGAGCAGTACTTC,CASSPQPGSYEQYF
TRBJ2-3,TRBV9,TRBD2,NA,TGTGCCAGCAGCGCAGGAATAGCGGGTCCCACAGATACGCAGTATTTT,CASSAGIAGPTDTQYF
TRBJ2-7,TRBV6-5,NA,NA,TGTGCCAGCACCAGAGGGACACCGGCTTATGAGCAGTACTTC,CASTRGTPAYEQYF
TRBJ2-5,TRBV5-1,TRBD1,NA,TGCGCCAGCAGCTTGGTTGGGACAGGAATACAAGAGACCCAGTACTTC,CASSLVGTGIQETQYF
TRBJ1-2,TRBV29-1,TRBD1,NA,TGCAGCGGGAATGGGGGACAGGGGGCCTACTTC,CSGNGGQGAYF
TRBJ1-2,TRBV19,TRBD1,few,TGTGCCAGTTCCCTATGGACAGGGACGGATGGCTACACCTTC,CASSLWTGTDGYTF
TRBJ2-1,TRBV2,TRBD2,NA,TGTGCCAGCAGGAAAAAGCGGGATAGCTCCTACAATGAGCAGTTCTTC,CASRKKRDSSYNEQFF
TRBJ2-5,TRBV27,TRBD1,NA,TGTGCCAGCAGTCGACTACAGGGGACCAAAGAGACCCAGTACTTC,CASSRLQGTKETQYF